These T cell receptor beta chains were read from a single sample in a study of blood T cell repertoires in COVID-19. Clones were sequenced by immunoSEQ multiplex PCR, and TCRdb holds only the in-frame ones, with some missing. The table has 70,000 to 85,000 clones, around nine tenths seen once. The sample taken for sequencing was peripheral blood. The receptors derive from a man between 65 and 85 years old with active or convalescent COVID-19. CDR3s include the opening cysteine and the closing phenylalanine or tryptophan. The D gene is left open where the match is weak. Clone size is given for some rows only: seen once, a few or many times, or a class if the clone is expanded.

j_call	d_call	v_call	clone_size	cdr3_aa	cdr3_nt
TRBJ1-6	TRBD1	TRBV5-5	few	CASSSLTGVDSPLHF	TGTGCCAGCAGCTCTCTCACAGGGGTGGATTCACCCCTCCACTTT
TRBJ2-3	-	TRBV5-1	-	CASSSAGASTDTQYF	TGCGCCAGCAGCTCAGCAGGGGCCAGCACAGATACGCAGTATTTT
TRBJ1-2	-	TRBV18	-	CASSPPGGNGYTF	TGTGCCAGCTCACCACCCGGAGGGAATGGCTACACCTTC
TRBJ2-2	-	TRBV6-6	-	CASSLDSPNTGELFF	TGTGCCAGCAGTTTGGACTCCCCGAACACCGGGGAGCTGTTTTTT
TRBJ2-2	-	TRBV19	-	CASSIRRGSASGELFF	TGTGCCAGTAGTATACGTCGGGGTTCGGCTTCCGGGGAGCTGTTTTTT
TRBJ1-1	TRBD1	TRBV15	few	CATSSKGYRGNTEAFF	TGTGCCACCAGCAGCAAAGGATACAGGGGGAACACTGAAGCTTTCTTT
TRBJ2-7	TRBD2	TRBV28	-	CASSSSGLSSYEQYF	TGTGCCAGCAGTTCTAGCGGTTTGAGCTCCTACGAGCAGTACTTC
TRBJ1-5	TRBD1	TRBV28	-	CASSPPGTGGKPQHF	TGTGCCAGCAGCCCCCCTGGGACAGGGGGAAAGCCCCAGCATTTT
TRBJ1-2	-	TRBV28	-	CASSLGSYGYTF	TGTGCCAGCAGTTTGGGCTCATATGGCTACACCTTC
TRBJ1-4	TRBD1	TRBV28	few	CASSLFDRASTNEKLFF	TGTGCCAGCAGTTTATTTGACAGGGCGTCAACTAATGAAAAACTGTTTTTT
TRBJ2-2	-	TRBV7-8	-	CASSLVGGAGELFF	TGTGCCAGCAGCTTAGTAGGAGGGGCCGGGGAGCTGTTTTTT
TRBJ1-2	TRBD1	TRBV29-1	-	CSVELQGAGGYTF	TGCAGCGTTGAACTACAGGGGGCCGGTGGCTACACCTTC
TRBJ2-1	-	TRBV9	-	CASEALGLGEQFF	TGTGCCAGCGAAGCCCTAGGTTTAGGTGAGCAGTTCTTC
TRBJ2-7	-	TRBV6-5	-	CASSSVYEQYF	TGTGCCAGCAGTTCTGTGTACGAGCAGTACTTC
TRBJ1-2	-	TRBV28	-	CASSLEGRMGYGYTF	TGTGCCAGCAGTTTAGAGGGCAGAATGGGCTATGGCTACACCTTC
TRBJ1-1	-	TRBV3-1/TRBV3-2	-	CASSQGGQMNTEAFF	TGTGCCAGCAGCCAAGGGGGGCAGATGAACACTGAAGCTTTCTTT
TRBJ2-5	-	TRBV27	-	CASGFGGGETQYF	TGTGCCAGCGGGTTTGGAGGAGGAGAGACCCAGTACTTC
TRBJ2-5	TRBD1	TRBV5-1	-	CASSLTGEETQYF	TGCGCCAGCAGCTTGACAGGGGAAGAGACCCAGTACTTC
TRBJ1-4	TRBD1	TRBV6-6	-	CASSRRTGVATNEKLFF	TGTGCCAGCAGCCGAAGGACAGGGGTTGCAACTAATGAAAAACTGTTTTTT
TRBJ2-7	TRBD2	TRBV12-3/TRBV12-4	-	CATKAGGGYEQYF	TGTGCCACCAAAGCGGGGGGCGGGTACGAGCAGTACTTC